The 21 T cell receptor beta chains listed next were all sequenced from one sample in a study of cytomegalovirus exposure and HLA in healthy donors (dated by TCRdb to between 2016 and 2019). The library came from the immunoSEQ multiplex PCR assay. For the multiplex PCR, a mixture combining 60 forward primers for TCR Vbeta segments and 13 reverse primers for TCR Jbeta segments was used. Drawn from immuneACCESS, this table holds only the in-frame rearrangements with V and J called that TCRdb kept. Clones are partly lost; checked studies trace under half to an unresolved V gene and leave the rest unexplained. Across this sample there are over 70,000 clones, with 75% to 85% seen only once. The ten biggest clones cover 2.5% to 3.5% of the sample. Material: PBMCs. Receptor source: a man over 45 in good health and CMV-seropositive.

The CDR3 DNA is TGTGCCAGCAGCTTAGGAGCTAGCGGGCAAGAGACCCAGTACTTC. Translating gives CASSLGASGQETQYF. This chain connects TRBV7-9 to TRBJ2-5, with 8 bases matching TRBD2. The ends lost 1 base at V and 2 bases at J; junction bases unmatched: 3. Germline V gives CDR1 SEHNR, CDR2 FQNEAQ (reference sequence). The CDR3 sequence is 15 residues long. The entire variable domain, with the rest obtained from reference TRBV7-9 and TRBJ2-5, is as follows: DTGVSQNPRHKITKRGQNVTFRCDPISEHNRLYWYRQTLGQGPEFLTYFQNEAQLEKSRLLSDRFSAERPKGSFSTLEIQRTEQGDSAMYLCASSLGASGQETQYFGPGTRLLVL.

The chain carries TRBV11-3 and TRBJ1-2, with D maybe TRBD1 (6 bases). This CDR3 is 13 amino acids long. V was cut by 3 bases and J by 8 bases, with 13 bases left in between. Germline V CDR1 and CDR2: SGHNT, YENEEA. The CDR3, as DNA: TGTGCCAGCAGCTTGGGGCAGGACAGAGGCTACACCTTC. It encodes CASSLGQDRGYTF.

V and J are TRBV4-1 and TRBJ2-3; 7 bases are shared with TRBD2. Germline CDR1 reads MGHRA; CDR2 reads YSYEKL. This CDR3 is built from 15 residues. V lost 0 bases to trimming and J lost 6 bases; unmatched junction nucleotides: 6. CDR3: CASSQESYGRDTQYF. Here the CDR3 DNA reads TGCGCCAGCAGCCAAGAGTCGTACGGGAGGGATACGCAGTATTTT.

Notes on this clone: Compared with germline, one end of the junction differs, possibly owing to a read error. The chain has TRBV7-9 and TRBJ1-5; TRBD1 is a possible D gene (6 bases). The V gene's germline CDR1 is SEHNR and CDR2 FQNEAQ (reference sequence). The CDR3 is 13 amino acids. The CDR3 loop is CAGSLQGYQPQHF. CDR3 DNA: TGTGCCGGCAGCTTACAGGGATATCAGCCCCAGCATTTT.

A few counts support this clone. One end of the junction varies from germline; a read error may be responsible. The chain combines TRBV7-9 with TRBJ2-7; D possibly corresponds to TRBD2 (5 bases). The CDR3 spans 14 residues. The germline V gene has CDR1 SEHNR and CDR2 FQNEAQ (reference sequence). DNA of the CDR3: TGTTCCAGCAGCTCCCCGACGGTCCCGGGGGAGCAGTACTTC. This sequence encodes CSSSSPTVPGEQYF.

This clone was seen only once. The chain links TRBV7-2 to TRBJ1-5; 10 bases are shared with TRBD1. The length of the CDR3 is 14 residues. Germline CDR1 reads SGHTA; CDR2 reads FQGNSA. J was trimmed by 4 bases and V by 3 bases; bases with no gene match: 0. DNA of the CDR3: TGTGCCAGCAGCTTGGGACAGGGGAATCAGCCCCAGCATTTT. Translating gives CASSLGQGNQPQHF.

This clone was detected a few times. V gene TRBV7-4 combines with J gene TRBJ2-3; 10 nucleotides line up with TRBD1. CDR3 size: 16 residues. V gave up 5 bases and J gave up 1 base; unmatched junction bases: 6. The germline CDR1 and CDR2 sequences are SGHVT and SQSDAQ. CDR3 sequence reads: CASSHSGTGGTDTQYF. In DNA form, the CDR3 reads TGTGCCAGCAGCCACTCCGGGACAGGGGGCACAGATACGCAGTATTTT.

This clone was observed a few times. J is TRBJ2-5 and V is TRBV7-3; D gene unclear. Germline loops: CDR1 SGHTA, CDR2 FQGTGA. Trimming took 2 bases from V and 5 from J, leaving 9 bases between them. The CDR3 extends over 13 amino acids. Here the CDR3 DNA reads TGTGCCAGCAGCTTACTACTGCGGGAGACCCAGTACTTC. The encoded protein is CASSLLLRETQYF.

This sequence joins TRBV1 and TRBJ2-3; the table assigns TRBD2, which was not confirmed against the DNA. TRBV1 is a known pseudogene. This CDR3 region has 14 residues. Written as DNA, the CDR3 is TGCACCAGCAGTCCTAGATGTACCACAGATACGCAGTATTTT. It is translated as CTSSPRCTTDTQYF.

The table lists this clone with a few counts. CDR3 amino acids: CASSVGSGIDEQYF. DNA of the CDR3: TGTGCCAGCAGCGTAGGTAGCGGGATTGACGAGCAGTACTTC. The chain joins TRBV9 to TRBJ2-7, with 8 bases fitting TRBD2. Germline CDR1 is SGDLS and CDR2 is YYNGEE. This CDR3 spans 14 amino acids. The ends lost 0 bases at V and 5 bases at J; junction bases unmatched: 4.

The J gene is TRBJ2-5, the V gene TRBV9, with TRBD1 matching over 9 bases. CDR1 and CDR2 (germline): SGDLS, YYNGEE. The junction had 8 bases not matched to a gene; V was cut back by 0 bases and J by 5 bases. The CDR3 sequence is 16 residues long. The DNA for the CDR3 is TGTGCCAGCAGCGTAGATGGGACAGGGATGGGCGAGACCCAGTACTTC. It translates to CASSVDGTGMGETQYF.

Remarks on this clone: One end of the junction is discordant with germline, which a read error may explain. The V and J genes are TRBV7-9 and TRBJ2-7, with TRBD2 matching 9 bases. Germline CDR1 SEHNR, CDR2 FQNEAQ (reference sequence). This CDR3 has 13 amino acids. The CDR3: CSSSISGSEEQYF. CDR3 coding DNA: TGTTCCAGCAGCATTAGCGGGAGTGAAGAGCAGTACTTC.

The chain employs TRBV30 and TRBJ2-7, with a possible D match to TRBD1 (6 bases). Trimming shortened V by 5 bases and J by 2 bases, and 16 bases separated the two germline ends. Germline values: CDR1 GTSNPN, CDR2 SVGIG (reference sequence). The CDR3 length is 14 residues. The CDR3 DNA is TGTGCCTGGGCCAGGGGCGGAGGAGCCTACGAGCAGTACTTC. As protein: CAWARGGGAYEQYF.

The chain combines TRBV20-1 with TRBJ2-7; D remains unclear. The CDR3 has 11 amino acids. CDR1 is DFQATT and CDR2 is SNEGSKA in the germline V gene (reference sequence). V was trimmed by 3 bases and J by 3 bases, leaving 6 bases between them. In DNA form, the CDR3 reads TGCAGTGCTAGGCATAGCTACGAGCAGTACTTC. It specifies CSARHSYEQYF.

As to this clone: Mismatch with germline at one junction end may stem from a read error. This chain joins TRBV7-9 and TRBJ1-1; 7 bases map to TRBD1. CDR1 SEHNR and CDR2 FQNEAQ come from the germline V gene (reference sequence). The CDR3 loop spans 15 amino acids. The CDR3: CSSSLSTGMSTEAFF. Written as DNA, the CDR3 is TGTTCCAGCAGCCTATCGACAGGGATGAGTACTGAAGCTTTCTTT.

This chain connects TRBV30 to TRBJ1-2; 9 bases match TRBD1. CDR3 length equals 13 residues. The germline gives CDR1 GTSNPN, CDR2 SVGIG (reference sequence). V lost 7 bases, J lost 2 bases, and 5 bases stayed unmatched. The CDR3 sequence: CASGTGPNYGYTF. The CDR3 coding sequence is TGTGCCTCGGGGACAGGGCCGAACTATGGCTACACCTTC. The full variable domain, in which reference TRBV30 and TRBJ1-2 provide the parts outside the CDR3, is SQTIHQWPATLVQPVGSPLSLECTVEGTSNPNLYWYRQAAGRGLQLLFYSVGIGQISSEVPQNLSASRPQDRQFILSSKKLLLSDSGFYLCASGTGPNYGYTFGSGTRLTVV.

V and J are TRBV19 and TRBJ2-2; D unresolved. With 3 bases removed from V and 1 base from J, the gap between germline ends came to 9 bases. CDR1 and CDR2 (germline): LNHDA, SQIVND (reference sequence). The CDR3 runs 15 residues. CDR3 DNA sequence: TGTGCCAGTAGTATTAGTATTCGGAACACCGGGGAGCTGTTTTTT. Protein: CASSISIRNTGELFF.

The chain uses TRBV25-1 and TRBJ2-3, with TRBD1 identical over 7 bases. The trim removed 7 bases at V and 3 bases at J, leaving 16 bases unmatched. Germline loops: CDR1 MGHDK, CDR2 SYGVNS. The CDR3 loop spans 17 amino acids. CDR3 in DNA: TGTGCCAGCAATCCACGGAAAAAGGGGGCGCGGACAGATACGCAGTATTTT. It yields the protein CASNPRKKGARTDTQYF. Full variable domain (remainder filled in from reference TRBV25-1 and TRBJ2-3): EADIYQTPRYLVIGTGKKITLECSQTMGHDKMYWYQQDPGMELHLIHYSYGVNSTEKGDLSSESTVSRIRTEHFPLTLESARPSHTSQYLCASNPRKKGARTDTQYFGPGTRLTVL.

The rearrangement uses TRBV27 and TRBJ2-7; 11 nucleotides match TRBD2. The CDR3 loop spans 16 amino acids. V gave up 5 bases and J gave up 6 bases; unmatched junction bases: 12. The V gene's germline CDR1 is MNHEY and CDR2 SMNVEV (reference sequence). The DNA of the CDR3 is TGTGCCAGCAGTCCATCCCTTAGCGGGAGGGCAGCCGAGCAGTACTTC. Amino acid sequence: CASSPSLSGRAAEQYF.

The chain recombines TRBV5-6 with TRBJ2-7, with D perhaps matching TRBD2 (6 bases). Trimming shortened V by 0 bases and J by 1 base, and 11 bases separated the two germline ends. The CDR3 sequence is 15 residues long. Per germline, CDR1 SGHDT and CDR2 YYEEEE. CDR3 loop: CASSLGAGGSYEQYF. The CDR3 DNA is TGTGCCAGCAGCTTGGGAGCGGGTGGTTCCTACGAGCAGTACTTC. Using reference TRBV5-6 and TRBJ2-7 for the parts outside the CDR3, the full variable domain is DAGVTQSPTHLIKTRGQQVTLRCSPKSGHDTVSWYQQALGQGPQFIFQYYEEEERQRGNFPDRFSGHQFPNYSSELNVNALLLGDSALYLCASSLGAGGSYEQYFGPGTRLTVT.

This sequence joins TRBV23-1 and TRBJ2-5; D perhaps matches TRBD1 (6 bases). TRBV23-1 counts as an open reading frame of uncertain function. This CDR3 is 14 amino acids long. V lost 3 bases and J lost 9, with 17 bases in between. CDR3 amino acids: CASSHSTQAGAQYF. CDR3 nucleotide sequence: TGCGCCAGCAGTCACTCGACTCAAGCAGGGGCCCAGTACTTC.